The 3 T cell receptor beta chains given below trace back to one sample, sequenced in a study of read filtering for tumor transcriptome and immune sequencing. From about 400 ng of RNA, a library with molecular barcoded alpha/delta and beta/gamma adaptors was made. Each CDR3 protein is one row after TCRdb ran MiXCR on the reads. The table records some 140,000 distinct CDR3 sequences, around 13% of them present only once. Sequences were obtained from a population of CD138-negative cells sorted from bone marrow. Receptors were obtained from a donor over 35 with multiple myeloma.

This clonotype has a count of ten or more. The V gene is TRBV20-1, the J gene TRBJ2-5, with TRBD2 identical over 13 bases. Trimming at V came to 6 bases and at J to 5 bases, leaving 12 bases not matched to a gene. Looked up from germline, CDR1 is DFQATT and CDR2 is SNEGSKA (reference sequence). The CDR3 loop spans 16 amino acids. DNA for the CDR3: TGCAGTGCAGCAGGACCTGGACTAGCGGGAGTTGAGACCCAGTACTTC. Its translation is CSAAGPGLAGVETQYF.

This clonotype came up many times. As DNA, the CDR3 is TGCGCCAGCAGCTGGGGCGGGGGCGCAAATGAAAAACTGTTTTTT. Amino acid sequence: CASSWGGGANEKLFF. The chain couples TRBV5-1 to TRBJ1-4, with D perhaps matching TRBD1 (6 bases). The germline V and J ends were trimmed by 3 bases and 5 bases, with 14 bases remaining between them. Per the germline V gene, CDR1 is SGHRS and CDR2 is YFSETQ. The CDR3 has 15 residues.

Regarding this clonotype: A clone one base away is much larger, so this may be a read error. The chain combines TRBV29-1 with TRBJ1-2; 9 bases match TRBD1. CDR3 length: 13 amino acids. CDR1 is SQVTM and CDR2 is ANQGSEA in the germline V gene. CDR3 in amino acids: CNVTGGRDYGYTF. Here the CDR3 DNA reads TGCAACGTTACAGGGGGCCGGGACTATGGCTACACCTTC.